The source of this T cell receptor (beta chain) is a study of CD8 T cells in Susac syndrome. Study summary: Sequenced Susac syndrome patients included more than 5 with active disease and fewer than 10 who were in remission. When blood was drawn, the patients with Susac syndrome were therapy-naive, on corticosteroids, or on intravenous immunoglobulin alone.

An input of roughly 0.45 to 1 ug of RNA was subjected to reverse transcription using random hexamers. TCRdb re-analysed the immunoSEQ multiplex PCR reads in MiXCR, keeping a single row per CDR3 protein. Among about 150,000 distinct CDR3 sequences listed, more than 90% were seen once. TEMRA cells were enriched by FACS, and CD4+ and CD8+ T cells were negatively isolated. Deletions cut 5 bases from V and 5 bases from J, with 12 bases between. CDR3 length: 13 amino acids. The V gene's germline CDR1 is MDHEN and CDR2 SYDVKM. The sequenced material came from CD4+ T cells from PBMCs. This TCR was recovered from a human donor with Susac syndrome. The chain links TRBV28 to TRBJ2-5; D remains ambiguous. CDR3 in amino acids: CASSVGRTETQYF. DNA for the CDR3: TGTGCCAGCAGTGTCGGACGGACGGAGACCCAGTACTTC.